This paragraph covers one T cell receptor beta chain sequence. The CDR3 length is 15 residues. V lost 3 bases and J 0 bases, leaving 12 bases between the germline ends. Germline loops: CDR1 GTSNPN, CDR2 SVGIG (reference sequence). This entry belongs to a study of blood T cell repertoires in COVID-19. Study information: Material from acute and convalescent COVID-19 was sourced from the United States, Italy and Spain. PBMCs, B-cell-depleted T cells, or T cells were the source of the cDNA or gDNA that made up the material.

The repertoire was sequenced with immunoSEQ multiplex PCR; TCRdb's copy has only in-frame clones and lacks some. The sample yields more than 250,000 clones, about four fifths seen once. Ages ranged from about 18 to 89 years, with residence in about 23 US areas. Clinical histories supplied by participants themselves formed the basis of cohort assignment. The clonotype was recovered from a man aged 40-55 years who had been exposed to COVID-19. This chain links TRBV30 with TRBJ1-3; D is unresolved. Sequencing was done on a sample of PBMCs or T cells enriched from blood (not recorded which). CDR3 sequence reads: CAWSDKQSSGNTIYF. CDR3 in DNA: TGTGCCTGGAGCGATAAACAGAGCTCTGGAAACACCATATATTTT. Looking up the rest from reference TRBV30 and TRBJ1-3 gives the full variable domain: SQTIHQWPATLVQPVGSPLSLECTVEGTSNPNLYWYRQAAGRGLQLLFYSVGIGQISSEVPQNLSASRPQDRQFILSSKKLLLSDSGFYLCAWSDKQSSGNTIYFGEGSWLTVV.